This T cell receptor beta chain was obtained from a study of blood T cells in healthy people across ages. Findings of the study overall: A roughly linear fall in TCR beta diversity per million T cells was seen with increasing age. Whereas aged donors had fewer naive CD4+ cells, long-lived donors had more of them and higher diversity.

A J-beta primer mix and a sample-barcoded 5' primer were used in a second PCR of about 6 to 12 cycles. Each cDNA molecule received a tag from a template-switch adaptor that had 12 random nucleotides. TCRdb re-analysed the 5' RACE reads in MiXCR, keeping a single row per CDR3 protein. The sample consists of approximately 690,000 distinct CDR3 sequences, less than 45% of them appearing once. CDR1 is SEHNR and CDR2 is FQNEAQ in the germline V gene (reference sequence). J lost 0 bases, V lost 5 bases, and 9 bases had no gene match. CDR3 length equals 19 residues. Worth noting for this clonotype: Its antigen is as yet unknown.

This TCR was recovered from a man older than 75 in good health. J is TRBJ2-3 and V is TRBV7-9; TRBD2 aligns across 15 bases. Sequenced: blood. CDR3 amino acids: CASSVTGTSGRQSTDTQYF. For the CDR3, the DNA is TGTGCCAGCAGCGTAACCGGGACTAGCGGGAGGCAAAGCACAGATACGCAGTATTTT.